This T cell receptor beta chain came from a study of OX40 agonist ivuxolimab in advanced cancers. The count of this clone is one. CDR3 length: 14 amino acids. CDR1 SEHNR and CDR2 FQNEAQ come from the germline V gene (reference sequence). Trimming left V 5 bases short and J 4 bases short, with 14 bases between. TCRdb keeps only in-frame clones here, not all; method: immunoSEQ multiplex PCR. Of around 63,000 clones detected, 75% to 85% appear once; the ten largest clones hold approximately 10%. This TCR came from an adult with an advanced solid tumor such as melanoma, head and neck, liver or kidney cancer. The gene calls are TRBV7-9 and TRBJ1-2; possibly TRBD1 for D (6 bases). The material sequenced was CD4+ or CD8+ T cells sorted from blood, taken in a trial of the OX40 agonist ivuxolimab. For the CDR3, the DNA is TGTGCCAGCAGCCACTCCGGGACAAGCTATGGCTACACCTTC. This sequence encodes CASSHSGTSYGYTF.